The 20 T cell receptor beta chains reported below all come from one sample, sequenced in a study of regulatory T cells in long-lasting Graves disease. Building of the TCR beta libraries involved iRepertoire HTBI primers and Arm-PCR of CDR3 regions. Via MiXCR, TCRdb re-called the multiplex PCR reads, giving one row per CDR3 protein. The repertoire holds 400,000 to 500,000 distinct CDR3 sequences, with around a fifth as singletons. Time point indicated: persistent/refractory GD, antithyroid drugs over 5 years with positive TRAb. Extracted RNA from PBMCs served as the source of the TCR library. The material was peripheral blood mononuclear cells (PBMCs), obtained when the disease was refractory, from a patient treated with antithyroid drugs. The receptor source for this set is a female donor with Graves disease.

The chain uses TRBV28 and TRBJ1-5; weak D call: TRBD1 (6 bases). Between the trimmed V and J ends, which lost 6 bases and 6 bases, there was a span of 15 bases. Germline CDR1 is MDHEN and CDR2 is SYDVKM. This CDR3 spans 14 amino acids. The CDR3 is CASSSPGVGQPQHF. CDR3 nucleotides: TGTGCCAGCAGCTCCCCAGGGGTGGGTCAGCCCCAGCATTTT. Full variable domain (rest looked up from reference TRBV28 and TRBJ1-5): DVKVTQSSRYLVKRTGEKVFLECVQDMDHENMFWYRQDPGLGLRLIYFSYDVKMKEKGDIPEGYSVSREKKERFSLILESASTNQTSMYLCASSSPGVGQPQHFGDGTRLSIL.

Written as DNA, the CDR3 is TGTGCCAGCAGTTCGCACATGGGCACAGATACGCAGTATTTT. This codes for CASSSHMGTDTQYF. This chain joins TRBV28 and TRBJ2-3; D is undetermined. This CDR3 contains 14 residues. V dropped 4 bases and J dropped 1 base, with 9 bases sitting between them. Per germline, CDR1 MDHEN and CDR2 SYDVKM. The full variable domain, completed using reference TRBV28 and TRBJ2-3, is DVKVTQSSRYLVKRTGEKVFLECVQDMDHENMFWYRQDPGLGLRLIYFSYDVKMKEKGDIPEGYSVSREKKERFSLILESASTNQTSMYLCASSSHMGTDTQYFGPGTRLTVL.

This chain links TRBV7-3 with TRBJ2-2, with a tentative D call TRBD2 (7 bases). This CDR3 is 15 amino acids long. Germline V gives CDR1 SGHTA, CDR2 FQGTGA. The V and J ends lost 8 bases and 1 base respectively, with 14 bases between them. CDR3 nucleotides: TGTGCCAGCGGCGCGGGGGCTCTGAACACCGGGGAGCTGTTTTTT. Its protein is CASGAGALNTGELFF. The full variable domain, its missing parts supplied by reference TRBV7-3 and TRBJ2-2, is GAGVSQTPSNKVTEKGKYVELRCDPISGHTALYWYRQSLGQGPEFLIYFQGTGAADDSGLPNDRFFAVRPEGSVSTLKIQRTERGDSAVYLCASGAGALNTGELFFGEGSRLTVL.

The table lists this clonotype with many counts. This sequence joins TRBV2 and TRBJ1-1; TRBD1 might be the D (6 bases). The V gene lost 5 bases and the J gene lost 1 base, with 11 bases spanning the gap. Germline assignment: CDR1 SNHLY and CDR2 FYNNEI. The CDR3 consists of 14 residues. CDR3 sequence reads: CASSIGQQNTEAFF. In DNA form, the CDR3 reads TGTGCCAGCAGTATTGGACAGCAGAACACTGAAGCTTTCTTT.

This clonotype has a count of ten or more. The chain recombines TRBV28 with TRBJ1-1, with D tentatively TRBD1 (6 bases). The CDR3 runs 14 residues. V lost 7 bases and J 1 base, leaving 13 bases between the germline ends. Germline V gene lookup returns CDR1 MDHEN and CDR2 SYDVKM. The CDR3 DNA reads as TGTGCCAGCACTAACAGGGAGGGGAACACTGAAGCTTTCTTT. Its translation is CASTNREGNTEAFF.

This clonotype occurred many times. The chain is built from TRBV12-3 or TRBV12-4 and TRBJ1-6; weak D call: TRBD1 (5 bases). The CDR3 has 16 residues. Deletions cut 6 bases from V and 6 bases from J, with 18 bases between. The CDR3 loop is CASSLGPGTVNSPLHF. DNA for the CDR3: TGTGCCAGCAGCCTAGGCCCAGGGACGGTTAATTCACCCCTCCACTTT.

This clonotype was picked up many times. The chain recombines TRBV12-3 or TRBV12-4 with TRBJ2-7, with 7 bases fitting TRBD2. CDR3 length: 16 amino acids. The V segment lost 1 base and the J segment 4 bases; nucleotides outside the gene matches: 10. The CDR3 is CASSLGREFVGYEQYF. CDR3 nucleotides: TGTGCCAGCAGTTTAGGGCGGGAGTTTGTGGGTTACGAGCAGTACTTC.

The CDR3: CASSLWVGGSGNTIYF. The CDR3 DNA reads as TGTGCCAGCAGCTTATGGGTCGGAGGCTCTGGAAACACCATATATTTT. V usage is TRBV7-2 and J usage is TRBJ1-3; D is unclear. V shed 2 bases and J shed 0 bases, with 11 bases lying between them. The germline CDR1 and CDR2 sequences are SGHTA and FQGNSA. The CDR3 has 16 residues.

This clonotype was detected only a few times. The rearrangement links TRBV20-1 to TRBJ1-1; D unclear. CDR1 and CDR2 from the germline V gene are DFQATT and SNEGSKA (reference sequence). CDR3 length: 11 amino acids. The ends were cut back, 1 base at V and 8 bases at J, with 8 bases in the middle. CDR3 nucleotides: TGCAGTGCTAGAGTGTGGGCAGAAGCTTTCTTT. This gives the protein CSARVWAEAFF.

In this sample, this clonotype turned up many times. The chain carries TRBV20-1 and TRBJ2-5; 11 nucleotides agree with TRBD2. V shed 5 bases, J shed 7 bases, and the junction held 15 bases outside the gene matches. The CDR3 has 16 residues. CDR1 DFQATT and CDR2 SNEGSKA come from the germline V gene (reference sequence). CDR3 region: CSAETVAGGDHGTQYF. CDR3 bases: TGCAGTGCTGAGACTGTAGCGGGAGGGGACCACGGGACCCAGTACTTC.

The genes are TRBV29-1 and TRBJ1-1, with 8 bases fitting TRBD1. J gave up 5 bases and V 3 bases, and 5 bases lay outside the gene matches. CDR1 SQVTM and CDR2 ANQGSEA come from the germline V gene. This CDR3 spans 13 amino acids. CDR3 in amino acids: CSVDRQGWTEAFF. Written as DNA, the CDR3 is TGCAGCGTTGACCGACAGGGGTGGACTGAAGCTTTCTTT.

This clonotype was detected many times. The V and J genes are TRBV28 and TRBJ2-7, with D perhaps matching TRBD1 (6 bases). Trimming stripped 8 bases from V and 3 bases from J, with 17 bases between. The CDR3 length is 14 residues. The V gene's germline CDR1 is MDHEN and CDR2 SYDVKM. DNA of the CDR3: TGTGCCAGCCGCAGTGGGGACACCTACTACGAGCAGTACTTC. It is translated as CASRSGDTYYEQYF.

The chain couples TRBV5-1 to TRBJ2-1; D unclear. Germline lookup yields CDR1 SGHRS and CDR2 YFSETQ. The CDR3 is 13 residues long. V dropped 5 bases and J dropped 7 bases, with 13 bases sitting between them. The CDR3 DNA sequence: TGCGCCAGCAGAGAAGGTAATAGGAATGAGCAGTTCTTC. Encoded protein: CASREGNRNEQFF.

The J gene is TRBJ1-2, the V gene TRBV30, with D possibly matching TRBD1 (5 bases). The germline V gene has CDR1 GTSNPN and CDR2 SVGIG (reference sequence). V lost 4 bases and J lost 2, with 8 bases in between. The CDR3 has 12 residues. The CDR3 coding sequence is TGTGCCTGGAATCCAGGGAACTATGGCTACACCTTC. Its protein product is CAWNPGNYGYTF. The full variable domain, its missing parts supplied by reference TRBV30 and TRBJ1-2, is SQTIHQWPATLVQPVGSPLSLECTVEGTSNPNLYWYRQAAGRGLQLLFYSVGIGQISSEVPQNLSASRPQDRQFILSSKKLLLSDSGFYLCAWNPGNYGYTFGSGTRLTVV.

The chain joins TRBV19 to TRBJ2-6; D ambiguous. This CDR3 spans 17 amino acids. The germline V gene encodes CDR1 LNHDA and CDR2 SQIVND (reference sequence). Trimming removed 1 base from V and 1 base from J, with 11 bases in between. The chain's CDR3 is CASSIVHRGSGANVLTF. In DNA, the CDR3 is TGTGCCAGTAGTATAGTTCATCGTGGATCTGGGGCCAACGTCCTGACTTTC. The full variable domain, completed using reference TRBV19 and TRBJ2-6, is DGGITQSPKYLFRKEGQNVTLSCEQNLNHDAMYWYRQDPGQGLRLIYYSQIVNDFQKGDIAEGYSVSREKKESFPLTVTSAQKNPTAFYLCASSIVHRGSGANVLTFGAGSRLTVL.

The chain couples TRBV5-1 to TRBJ1-1; D gene unclear. Germline CDR1 SGHRS, CDR2 YFSETQ. Trimming shortened V by 3 bases and J by 4 bases, and 16 bases separated the two germline ends. The CDR3 has 15 amino acids. CDR3 sequence (DNA): TGCGCCAGCAGCTCGGGAGAGGGAAGGAGCACTGAAGCTTTCTTT. It specifies CASSSGEGRSTEAFF.

For this clonotype: A much larger clone lies a single base off, so this may be a read error. The chain uses TRBV7-2 and TRBJ2-5, with 10 bases that match TRBD2. Germline V CDR1 and CDR2: SGHTA, FQGNSA. The CDR3 has 17 residues. CDR3 nucleotides: TGTGCCAGCAGCCCGAGGACTAGCGGTAGAGGAGAAGAGACCCGGTACTTC. Amino acids: CASSPRTSGRGEETRYF.

This clonotype was found a few times. The rearrangement links TRBV25-1 to TRBJ1-5; no firm D call. In germline, CDR1 is MGHDK, CDR2 SYGVNS. This CDR3 region has 11 residues. With 8 bases removed from V and 9 bases from J, the gap between germline ends came to 11 bases. The CDR3 region is CASRSGRPQHF. CDR3 DNA: TGTGCCAGCCGATCTGGGCGGCCCCAGCATTTT.

J is TRBJ1-5 and V is TRBV10-3; D is perhaps TRBD1 (5 bases). CDR1 is ENHRY, CDR2 SYGVKD, per germline. This CDR3 has 15 residues. Trimming removed 11 bases from V and 4 bases from J, with 21 bases in between. Here the CDR3 reads CAVAVGTGINQPQHF. CDR3 DNA: TGTGCCGTCGCAGTAGGGACGGGTATAAATCAGCCCCAGCATTTT.

The CDR3 region is CSVPPQGASETQYF. For the CDR3, the DNA is TGCAGCGTCCCCCCTCAGGGGGCGTCGGAGACCCAGTACTTC. The genes are TRBV29-1 and TRBJ2-5, with TRBD1 matching over 8 bases. This CDR3 comprises 14 residues. CDR1 is SQVTM and CDR2 is ANQGSEA in the germline V gene. V gave up 6 bases and J gave up 5 bases; unmatched junction bases: 11. Based on the CDR3 plus reference TRBV29-1 and TRBJ2-5, the full variable domain is SAVISQKPSRDICQRGTSLTIQCQVDSQVTMMFWYRQQPGQSLTLIATANQGSEATYESGFVIDKFPISRPNLTFSTLTVSNMSPEDSSIYLCSVPPQGASETQYFGPGTRLLVL.